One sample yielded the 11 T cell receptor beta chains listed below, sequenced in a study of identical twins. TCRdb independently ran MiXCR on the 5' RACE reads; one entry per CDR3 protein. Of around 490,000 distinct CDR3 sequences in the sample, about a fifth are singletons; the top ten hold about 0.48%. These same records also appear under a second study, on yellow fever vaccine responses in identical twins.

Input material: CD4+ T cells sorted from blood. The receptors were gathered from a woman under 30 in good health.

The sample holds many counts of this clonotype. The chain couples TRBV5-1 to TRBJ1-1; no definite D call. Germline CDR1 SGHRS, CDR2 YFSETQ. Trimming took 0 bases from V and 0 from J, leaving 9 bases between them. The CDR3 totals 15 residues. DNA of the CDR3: TGCGCCAGCAGCTTGGATTTGGGGATGAACACTGAAGCTTTCTTT. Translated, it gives CASSLDLGMNTEAFF. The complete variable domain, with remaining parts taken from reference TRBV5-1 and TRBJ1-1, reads KAGVTQTPRYLIKTRGQQVTLSCSPISGHRSVSWYQQTPGQGLQFLFEYFSETQRNKGNFPGRFSGRQFSNSRSEMNVSTLELGDSALYLCASSLDLGMNTEAFFGQGTRLTVV.

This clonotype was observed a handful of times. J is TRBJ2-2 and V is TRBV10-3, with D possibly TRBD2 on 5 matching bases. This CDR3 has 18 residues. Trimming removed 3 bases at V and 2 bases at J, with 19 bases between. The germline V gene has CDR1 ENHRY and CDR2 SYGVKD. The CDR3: CAISDPRLGGGNTGELFF. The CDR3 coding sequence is TGTGCCATCAGTGACCCCCGGCTAGGAGGAGGCAACACCGGGGAGCTGTTTTTT.

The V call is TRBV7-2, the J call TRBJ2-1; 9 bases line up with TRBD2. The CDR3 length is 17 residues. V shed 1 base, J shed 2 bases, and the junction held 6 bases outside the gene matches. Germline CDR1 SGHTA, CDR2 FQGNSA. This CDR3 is CASSLVAGEATYNEQFF. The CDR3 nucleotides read TGTGCCAGCAGCTTAGTAGCGGGAGAGGCAACCTACAATGAGCAGTTCTTC.

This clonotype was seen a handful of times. The CDR3 loop reads CASSWGAGGSTDTQYF. The CDR3 DNA follows: TGTGCCAGCAGTTGGGGAGCGGGGGGGAGCACAGATACGCAGTATTTT. This chain links TRBV12-3 or TRBV12-4 with TRBJ2-3, with TRBD2 identical over 10 bases. Trimming at V came to 4 bases and at J to 0 bases, leaving 4 bases not matched to a gene. The CDR3 has 16 amino acids.

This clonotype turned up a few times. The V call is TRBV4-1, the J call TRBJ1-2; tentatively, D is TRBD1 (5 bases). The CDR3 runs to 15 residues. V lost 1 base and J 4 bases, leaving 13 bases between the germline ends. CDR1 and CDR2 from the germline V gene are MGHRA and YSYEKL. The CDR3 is CASSQGGPNVYGYTF. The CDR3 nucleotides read TGCGCCAGCAGCCAAGGGGGCCCCAACGTCTATGGCTACACCTTC.

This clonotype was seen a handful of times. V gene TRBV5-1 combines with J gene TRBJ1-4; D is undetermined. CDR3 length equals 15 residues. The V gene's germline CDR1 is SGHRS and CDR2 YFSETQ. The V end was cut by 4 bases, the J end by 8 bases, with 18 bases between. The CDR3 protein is CASSPLNSGGEKLFF. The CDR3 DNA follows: TGCGCCAGCAGCCCCCTAAATTCCGGAGGGGAAAAACTGTTTTTT.

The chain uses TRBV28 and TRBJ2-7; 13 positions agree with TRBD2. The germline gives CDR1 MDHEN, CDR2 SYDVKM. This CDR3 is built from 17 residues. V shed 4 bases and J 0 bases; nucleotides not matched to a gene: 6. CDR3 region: CASSSGTSGIASYEQYF. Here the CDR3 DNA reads TGTGCCAGCAGTTCCGGGACTAGCGGGATCGCCTCCTACGAGCAGTACTTC.

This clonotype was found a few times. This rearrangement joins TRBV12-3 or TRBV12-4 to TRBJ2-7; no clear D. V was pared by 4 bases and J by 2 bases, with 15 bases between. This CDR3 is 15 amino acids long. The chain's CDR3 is CASSYRAAGPYEQYF. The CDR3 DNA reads TGTGCCAGCAGTTATAGGGCCGCCGGCCCCTACGAGCAGTACTTC.

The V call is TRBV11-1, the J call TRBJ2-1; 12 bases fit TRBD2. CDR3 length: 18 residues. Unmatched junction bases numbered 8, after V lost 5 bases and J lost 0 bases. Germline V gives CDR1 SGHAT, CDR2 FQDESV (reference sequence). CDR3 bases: TGTGCCAGCAGCGCCGGGACTAGCGGGTCAAACTCCTACAATGAGCAGTTCTTC. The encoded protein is CASSAGTSGSNSYNEQFF.

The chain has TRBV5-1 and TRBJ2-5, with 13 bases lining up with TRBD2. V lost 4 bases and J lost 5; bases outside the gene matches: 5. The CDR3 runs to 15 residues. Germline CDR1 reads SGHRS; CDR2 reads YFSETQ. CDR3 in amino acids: CASSTGTSGAETQYF. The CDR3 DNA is TGCGCCAGCAGCACAGGGACTAGCGGGGCGGAGACCCAGTACTTC.

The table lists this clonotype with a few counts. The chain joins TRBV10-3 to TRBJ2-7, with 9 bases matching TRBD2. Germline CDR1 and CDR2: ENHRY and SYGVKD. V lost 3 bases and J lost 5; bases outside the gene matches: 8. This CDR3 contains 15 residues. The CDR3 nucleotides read TGTGCCATCAGTGAATTAGCGGGAGAGTCCCACGAGCAGTACTTC. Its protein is CAISELAGESHEQYF.